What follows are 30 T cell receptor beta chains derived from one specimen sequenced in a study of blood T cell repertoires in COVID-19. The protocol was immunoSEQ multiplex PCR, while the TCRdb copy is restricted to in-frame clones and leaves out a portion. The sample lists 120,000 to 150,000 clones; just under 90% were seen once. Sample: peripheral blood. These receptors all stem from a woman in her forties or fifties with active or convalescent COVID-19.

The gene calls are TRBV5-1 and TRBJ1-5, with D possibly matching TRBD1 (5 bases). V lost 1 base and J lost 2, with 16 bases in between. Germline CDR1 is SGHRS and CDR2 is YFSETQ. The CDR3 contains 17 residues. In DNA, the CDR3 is TGCGCCAGCAGCTTGCCGCGGACAAAACAAGGCAATCAGCCCCAGCATTTT. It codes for CASSLPRTKQGNQPQHF.

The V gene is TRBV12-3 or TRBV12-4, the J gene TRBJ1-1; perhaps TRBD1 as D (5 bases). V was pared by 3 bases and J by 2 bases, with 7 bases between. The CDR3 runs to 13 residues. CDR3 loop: CASSFGGNTEAFF. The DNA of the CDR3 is TGTGCCAGCAGTTTCGGGGGTAACACTGAAGCTTTCTTT.

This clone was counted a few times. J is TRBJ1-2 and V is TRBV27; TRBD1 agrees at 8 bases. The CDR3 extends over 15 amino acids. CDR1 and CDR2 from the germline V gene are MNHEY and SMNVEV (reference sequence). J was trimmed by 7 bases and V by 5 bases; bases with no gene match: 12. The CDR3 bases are TGTGCCAGCAGTCCGGACAGGGACATACCTCCTGGCTACACCTTC. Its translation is CASSPDRDIPPGYTF.

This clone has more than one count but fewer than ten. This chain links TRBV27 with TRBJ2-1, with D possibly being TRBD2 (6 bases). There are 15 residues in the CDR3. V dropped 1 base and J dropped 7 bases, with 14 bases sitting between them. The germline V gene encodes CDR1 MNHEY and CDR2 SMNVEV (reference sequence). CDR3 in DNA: TGTGCCAGCAGTTTATTGGACGGGAGAGGAAATGAGCAGTTCTTC. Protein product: CASSLLDGRGNEQFF.

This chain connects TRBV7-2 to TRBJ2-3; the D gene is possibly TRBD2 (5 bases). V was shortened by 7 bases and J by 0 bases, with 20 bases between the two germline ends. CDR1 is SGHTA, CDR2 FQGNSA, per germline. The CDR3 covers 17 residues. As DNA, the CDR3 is TGTGCCAGCACACTTCGGGTAGTAGCGCCTAGCACAGATACGCAGTATTTT. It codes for CASTLRVVAPSTDTQYF.

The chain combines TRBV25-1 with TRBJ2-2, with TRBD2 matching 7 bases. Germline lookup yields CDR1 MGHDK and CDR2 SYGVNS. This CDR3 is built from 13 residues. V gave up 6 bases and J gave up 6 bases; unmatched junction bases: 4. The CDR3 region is CASSVAGSGELFF. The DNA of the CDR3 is TGTGCCAGCAGCGTAGCGGGTTCCGGGGAGCTGTTTTTT.

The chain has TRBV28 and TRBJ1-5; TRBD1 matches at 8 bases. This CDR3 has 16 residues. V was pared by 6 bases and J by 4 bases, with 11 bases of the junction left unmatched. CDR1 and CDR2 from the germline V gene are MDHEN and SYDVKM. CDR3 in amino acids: CASSLYYRGGNQPQHF. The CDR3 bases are TGTGCCAGCAGCCTATACTACAGGGGGGGGAATCAGCCCCAGCATTTT.

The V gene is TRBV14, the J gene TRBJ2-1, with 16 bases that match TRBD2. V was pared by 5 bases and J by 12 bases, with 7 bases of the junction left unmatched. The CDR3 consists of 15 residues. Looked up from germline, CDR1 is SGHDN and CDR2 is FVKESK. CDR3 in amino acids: CASSKGLAGGPVQFF. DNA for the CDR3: TGTGCCAGCAGCAAGGGACTAGCGGGAGGGCCGGTGCAGTTCTTC.

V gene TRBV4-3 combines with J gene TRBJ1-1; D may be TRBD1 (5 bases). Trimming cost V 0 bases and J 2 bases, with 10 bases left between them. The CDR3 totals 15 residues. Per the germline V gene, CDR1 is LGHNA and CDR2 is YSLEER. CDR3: CASSQDSTGNTEAFF. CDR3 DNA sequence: TGCGCCAGCAGCCAAGATTCAACAGGTAACACTGAAGCTTTCTTT.

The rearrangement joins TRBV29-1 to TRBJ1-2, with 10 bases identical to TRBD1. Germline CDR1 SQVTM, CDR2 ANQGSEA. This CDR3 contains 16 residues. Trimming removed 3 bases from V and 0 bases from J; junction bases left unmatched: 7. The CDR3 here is CSVERDRGFTNYGYTF. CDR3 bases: TGCAGCGTTGAGAGGGACAGGGGATTTACTAACTATGGCTACACCTTC. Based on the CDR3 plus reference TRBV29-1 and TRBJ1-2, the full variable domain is SAVISQKPSRDICQRGTSLTIQCQVDSQVTMMFWYRQQPGQSLTLIATANQGSEATYESGFVIDKFPISRPNLTFSTLTVSNMSPEDSSIYLCSVERDRGFTNYGYTFGSGTRLTVV.

The CDR3 sequence is CASSSRGRAEGTQYF. Here the CDR3 DNA reads TGTGCCAGCAGCAGCCGAGGGAGAGCAGAAGGTACGCAGTATTTT. The chain recombines TRBV7-9 with TRBJ2-3; D perhaps matches TRBD2 (5 bases). The CDR3 covers 15 residues. V gave up 5 bases and J gave up 8 bases, with 20 bases separating them. Germline V gene data show CDR1 as SEHNR and CDR2 as FQNEAQ (reference sequence).

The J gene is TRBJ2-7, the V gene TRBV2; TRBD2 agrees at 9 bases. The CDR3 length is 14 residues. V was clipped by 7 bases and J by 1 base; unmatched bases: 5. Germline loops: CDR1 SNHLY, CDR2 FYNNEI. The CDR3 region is CASKKLAGSYEQYF. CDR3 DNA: TGTGCCAGCAAAAAGCTAGCGGGGTCCTACGAGCAGTACTTC.

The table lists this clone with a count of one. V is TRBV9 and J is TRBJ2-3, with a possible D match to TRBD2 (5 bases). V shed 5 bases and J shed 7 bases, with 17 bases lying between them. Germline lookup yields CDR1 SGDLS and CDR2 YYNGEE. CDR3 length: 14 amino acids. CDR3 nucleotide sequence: TGTGCCAGCAGTACTAGGGTCCAGGTTCATACGCAGTATTTT. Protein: CASSTRVQVHTQYF.

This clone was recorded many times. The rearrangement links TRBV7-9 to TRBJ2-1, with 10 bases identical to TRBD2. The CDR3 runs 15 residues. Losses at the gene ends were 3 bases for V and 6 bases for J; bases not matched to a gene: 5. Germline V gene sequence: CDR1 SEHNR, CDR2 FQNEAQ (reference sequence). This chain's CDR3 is CASSLELAGFNEQFF. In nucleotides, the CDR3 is TGTGCCAGCAGCTTGGAACTAGCGGGATTCAATGAGCAGTTCTTC.

CDR3 coding DNA: TGTGCCAGCACCCTAGAGGGTTATGAGCAGTTCTTC. It encodes CASTLEGYEQFF. The rearrangement joins TRBV12-3 or TRBV12-4 to TRBJ2-1; D perhaps matches TRBD2 (5 bases). Trimming shortened V by 7 bases and J by 8 bases, and 12 bases separated the two germline ends. The CDR3 is made up of 12 amino acids.

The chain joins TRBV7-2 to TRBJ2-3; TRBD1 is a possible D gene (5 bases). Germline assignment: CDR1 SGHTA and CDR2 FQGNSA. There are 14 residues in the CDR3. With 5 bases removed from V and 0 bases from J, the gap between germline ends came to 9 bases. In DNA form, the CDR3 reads TGTGCCAGCAGCCCCGACAGAAGCACAGATACGCAGTATTTT. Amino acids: CASSPDRSTDTQYF.

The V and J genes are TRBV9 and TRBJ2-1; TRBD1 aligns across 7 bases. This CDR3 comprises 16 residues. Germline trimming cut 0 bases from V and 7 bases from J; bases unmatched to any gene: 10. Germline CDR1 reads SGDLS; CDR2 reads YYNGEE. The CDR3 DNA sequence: TGTGCCAGCAGCGTAGAGGGCACAGGGGTTAGGAATGAGCAGTTCTTC. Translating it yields CASSVEGTGVRNEQFF.

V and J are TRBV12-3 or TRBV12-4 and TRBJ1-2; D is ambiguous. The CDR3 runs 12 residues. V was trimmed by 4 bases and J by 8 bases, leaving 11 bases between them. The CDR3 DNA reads TGTGCCAGCAGTTCGGGGTTCTTCGGCTACACCTTC. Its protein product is CASSSGFFGYTF.

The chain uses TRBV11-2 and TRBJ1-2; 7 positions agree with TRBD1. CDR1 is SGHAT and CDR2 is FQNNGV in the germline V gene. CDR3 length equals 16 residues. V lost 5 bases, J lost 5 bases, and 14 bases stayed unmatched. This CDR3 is CASSRLDAQGFYGYTF. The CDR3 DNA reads TGTGCCAGCAGCCGACTAGACGCACAGGGGTTTTATGGCTACACCTTC.

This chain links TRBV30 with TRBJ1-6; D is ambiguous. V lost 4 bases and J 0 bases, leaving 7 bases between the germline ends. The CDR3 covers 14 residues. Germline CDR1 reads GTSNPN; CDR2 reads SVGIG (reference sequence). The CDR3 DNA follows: TGTGCCTGGAAGGGAGACTCCTATAATTCACCCCTCCACTTT. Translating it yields CAWKGDSYNSPLHF. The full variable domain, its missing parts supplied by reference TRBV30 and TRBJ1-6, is SQTIHQWPATLVQPVGSPLSLECTVEGTSNPNLYWYRQAAGRGLQLLFYSVGIGQISSEVPQNLSASRPQDRQFILSSKKLLLSDSGFYLCAWKGDSYNSPLHFGNGTRLTVT.

CDR3 DNA sequence: TGTGCCAGCAGTAGGGACAGGTACAATGAGCAGTTCTTC. Encoded protein: CASSRDRYNEQFF. This chain uses TRBV6-2 or TRBV6-3 with TRBJ2-1; 8 bases map to TRBD1. V was clipped by 5 bases and J by 4 bases; unmatched bases: 1. There are 13 residues in the CDR3. Germline V gene sequence: CDR1 MNHEY, CDR2 SVGEGT.

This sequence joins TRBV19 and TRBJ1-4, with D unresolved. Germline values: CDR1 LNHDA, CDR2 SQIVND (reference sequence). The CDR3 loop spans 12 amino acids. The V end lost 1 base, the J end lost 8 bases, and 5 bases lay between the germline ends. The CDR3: CASSIGIEKLFF. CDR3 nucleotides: TGTGCCAGTAGTATAGGTATCGAAAAACTGTTTTTT.

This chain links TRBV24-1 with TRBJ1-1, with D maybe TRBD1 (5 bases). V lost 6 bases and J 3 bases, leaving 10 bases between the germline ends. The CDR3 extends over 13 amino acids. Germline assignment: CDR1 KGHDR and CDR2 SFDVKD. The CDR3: CATSQGGDTEAFF. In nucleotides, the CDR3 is TGTGCCACCAGTCAAGGAGGGGACACTGAAGCTTTCTTT.

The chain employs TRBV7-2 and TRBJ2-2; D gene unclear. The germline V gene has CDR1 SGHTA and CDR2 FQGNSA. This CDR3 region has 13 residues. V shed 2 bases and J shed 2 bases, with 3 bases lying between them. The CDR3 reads CASSLLNTGELFF. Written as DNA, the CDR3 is TGTGCCAGCAGCTTACTAAACACCGGGGAGCTGTTTTTT.

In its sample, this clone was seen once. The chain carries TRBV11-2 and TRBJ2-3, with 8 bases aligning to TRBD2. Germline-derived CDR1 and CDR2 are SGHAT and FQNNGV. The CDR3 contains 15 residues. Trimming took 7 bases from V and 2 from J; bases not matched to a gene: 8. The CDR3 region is CASTRGGSYTDTQYF. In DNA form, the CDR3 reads TGTGCCAGCACCCGGGGGGGGAGCTACACAGATACGCAGTATTTT.

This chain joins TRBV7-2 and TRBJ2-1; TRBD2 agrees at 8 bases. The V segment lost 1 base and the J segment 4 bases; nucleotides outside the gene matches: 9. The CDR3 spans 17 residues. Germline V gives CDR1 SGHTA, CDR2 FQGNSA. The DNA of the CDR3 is TGTGCCAGCAGCTTAGGGGGGTCTAGCGGGCCTTACAATGAGCAGTTCTTC. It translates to CASSLGGSSGPYNEQFF.

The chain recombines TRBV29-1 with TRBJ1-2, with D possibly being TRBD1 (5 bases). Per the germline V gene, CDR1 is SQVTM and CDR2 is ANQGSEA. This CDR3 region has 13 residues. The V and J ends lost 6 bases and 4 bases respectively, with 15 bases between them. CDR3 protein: CSVGGGGGYGYTF. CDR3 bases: TGCAGCGTGGGTGGGGGAGGAGGCTATGGCTACACCTTC.

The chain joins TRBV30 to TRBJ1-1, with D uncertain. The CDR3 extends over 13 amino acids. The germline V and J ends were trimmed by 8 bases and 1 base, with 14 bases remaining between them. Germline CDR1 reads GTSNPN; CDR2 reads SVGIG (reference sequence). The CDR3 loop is CARYRVGNTEAFF. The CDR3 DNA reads TGTGCCCGCTACCGGGTGGGGAACACTGAAGCTTTCTTT.

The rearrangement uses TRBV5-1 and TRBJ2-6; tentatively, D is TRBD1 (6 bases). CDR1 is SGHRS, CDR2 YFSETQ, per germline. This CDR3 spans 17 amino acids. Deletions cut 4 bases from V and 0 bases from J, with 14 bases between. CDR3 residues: CASSLGGRDSGANVLTF. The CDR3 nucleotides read TGCGCCAGCAGCCTAGGGGGTCGAGACTCTGGGGCCAACGTCCTGACTTTC.

CDR3 protein: CAWALRAYNSPLHF. The CDR3 DNA reads as TGTGCCTGGGCCTTAAGAGCTTATAATTCACCCCTCCACTTT. The genes are TRBV30 and TRBJ1-6; D not certain. This CDR3 has 14 amino acids. Germline V gene data show CDR1 as GTSNPN and CDR2 as SVGIG (reference sequence). Trimming took off 5 bases at V and 4 bases at J, with 12 bases between the two ends.